This T cell receptor beta chain was sequenced for a study of blood T cell repertoires in COVID-19. In germline, CDR1 is LNHDA, CDR2 SQIVND (reference sequence). V lost 4 bases and J 4 bases, leaving 16 bases between the germline ends. The CDR3 runs 16 residues. Measured with immunoSEQ multiplex PCR; TCRdb has only the in-frame clones, and not every one. The sample records fewer than 600,000 clones, roughly 89% being singletons. Sequencing was performed on peripheral blood. The TCR comes from a man between 18 and 35 years old with COVID-19, enrolled during active disease. The V call is TRBV19, the J call TRBJ2-2, with a weak D call TRBD1 (5 bases). The CDR3 DNA reads TGTGCCAGTAGTAGAGCAATGACAGTGAGCACCGGGGAGCTGTTTTTT. As protein: CASSRAMTVSTGELFF.